Sequencing of this T cell receptor beta chain was carried out in a study of early T cells in non-severe SARS-CoV-2 infection. This clonotype was counted many times. Germline loops: CDR1 SQVTM, CDR2 ANQGSEA. V lost 4 bases to trimming and J lost 4 bases, with 13 bases between them. The CDR3 is made up of 14 amino acids. Unique molecular identifiers were affixed to single, distinct cDNA molecules. TCRdb ran MiXCR on the 5' RACE reads and lists one entry per CDR3 protein. The repertoire holds about 45,000 distinct CDR3 sequences, with 9.5% to 13% as singletons. The gene calls are TRBV29-1 and TRBJ2-2; perhaps TRBD1 as D (6 bases). The sample consisted of whole blood. The clonotype originates from an adult who was a healthcare worker with PCR-confirmed SARS-CoV-2 infection or an uninfected control (not recorded which). CDR3 sequence: CSVVVRGSTGELFF. Here the CDR3 DNA reads TGCAGCGTTGTCGTCAGGGGTTCCACCGGGGAGCTGTTTTTT.